Listed below are T cell receptor beta chains from one sample, sequenced in a study of CD8 T cells in ankylosing spondylitis. TCRdb passed the 5' RACE reads through MiXCR, listing each CDR3 protein once. Here the sample spans approximately 300,000 distinct CDR3 sequences, about 20% being singletons. The sequenced material came from blood, either unsorted or a sorted T cell fraction (not recorded which). These receptors were taken from a male donor with ankylosing spondylitis or in good health (not recorded which). Both conserved end residues are part of each CDR3. The order of the fields is CDR3 DNA, CDR3 protein, clone size, J gene, D gene, V gene. D genes are given only for firm matches. Size is stated for part of the rows, as once, few or many counts, or as a class when the clone is expanded.

CDR3nt: TGCGCCAGCAGCCGAAACGGGGGCGACTATGGCTACACCTTC
CDR3aa: CASSRNGGDYGYTF
abundance: few
j_gene: TRBJ1-2
d_gene: .
v_gene: TRBV5-1

CDR3nt: TGTGCCAGCAGCTCCACCTCGGACAGCAGGGAGCTGTTTTTT
CDR3aa: CASSSTSDSRELFF
abundance: .
j_gene: TRBJ2-2
d_gene: .
v_gene: TRBV7-2

CDR3nt: TGTGCCAGCTCACCAAGACCCCTAGCGGATAACACAGATACGCAGTATTTT
CDR3aa: CASSPRPLADNTDTQYF
abundance: .
j_gene: TRBJ2-3
d_gene: TRBD2
v_gene: TRBV18

CDR3nt: TGCAGTGCTCGCGCCGGGACAGGGACTAATTCACCCCTCCACTTT
CDR3aa: CSARAGTGTNSPLHF
abundance: few
j_gene: TRBJ1-6
d_gene: TRBD1
v_gene: TRBV20-1

CDR3nt: TGTGCCAGCAGCGTAATGGGGGACACTGAAGCTTTCTTT
CDR3aa: CASSVMGDTEAFF
abundance: few
j_gene: TRBJ1-1
d_gene: .
v_gene: TRBV9

CDR3nt: TGTGCCAGCAGCTCATTTTGGACTAGCGGGAGGGGGACCGGGGAGCTGTTTTTT
CDR3aa: CASSSFWTSGRGTGELFF
abundance: few
j_gene: TRBJ2-2
d_gene: TRBD2
v_gene: TRBV5-5

CDR3nt: TGTGCCAGCAGCATTCTTAGGGGCGGGAATTCACCCCTCCACTTT
CDR3aa: CASSILRGGNSPLHF
abundance: few
j_gene: TRBJ1-6
d_gene: .
v_gene: TRBV7-8

CDR3nt: TGTGCCAGCAATGAAGGGGGCTTAGGTGGCTACACCTTC
CDR3aa: CASNEGGLGGYTF
abundance: many
j_gene: TRBJ1-2
d_gene: TRBD1
v_gene: TRBV6-1

CDR3nt: TGTGCCAGCAGCTTAACGGGAGGGCACACCGGGGAGCTGTTTTTT
CDR3aa: CASSLTGGHTGELFF
abundance: .
j_gene: TRBJ2-2
d_gene: TRBD2
v_gene: TRBV7-8

CDR3nt: TGTGCCAGCAGCGCCTCCATAGCGGGGGCCTCCACAGATACGCAGTATTTT
CDR3aa: CASSASIAGASTDTQYF
abundance: few
j_gene: TRBJ2-3
d_gene: TRBD2
v_gene: TRBV7-3

CDR3nt: TGTGCCATCAGTGAGGGAACGGGGGGGCCACAAGAGACCCAGTACTTC
CDR3aa: CAISEGTGGPQETQYF
abundance: .
j_gene: TRBJ2-5
d_gene: TRBD2
v_gene: TRBV10-3

CDR3nt: TGCAGTGCTAGAGATGTACAAGCTCAAGAGACCCAGTACTTC
CDR3aa: CSARDVQAQETQYF
abundance: few
j_gene: TRBJ2-5
d_gene: .
v_gene: TRBV20-1

CDR3nt: TGCGCCAGCAGCGCCGACAGGGGCCGAAACATTCAGTACTTC
CDR3aa: CASSADRGRNIQYF
abundance: .
j_gene: TRBJ2-4
d_gene: TRBD1
v_gene: TRBV5-1

CDR3nt: TGCAGTGCTAGCCGAGGACGGATCGAAGCTTTCTTT
CDR3aa: CSASRGRIEAFF
abundance: .
j_gene: TRBJ1-1
d_gene: .
v_gene: TRBV20-1

CDR3nt: TGCAGTGCTAGAGCACCCTTACTCTACAATGAGCAGTTCTTC
CDR3aa: CSARAPLLYNEQFF
abundance: many
j_gene: TRBJ2-1
d_gene: .
v_gene: TRBV20-1

CDR3nt: TGCGCCAGCAGCTTGGGGCTCTTCTCCTACAATGAGCAGTTCTTC
CDR3aa: CASSLGLFSYNEQFF
abundance: .
j_gene: TRBJ2-1
d_gene: .
v_gene: TRBV5-1

CDR3nt: TGTGCCAGCAGCACCGGGAGTCGGGAGCTGTTTTTT
CDR3aa: CASSTGSRELFF
abundance: .
j_gene: TRBJ2-2
d_gene: .
v_gene: TRBV11-2

CDR3nt: TGTGCCAGCAGCCCGTATGGGCATGGAGAAAAACTGTTTTTT
CDR3aa: CASSPYGHGEKLFF
abundance: few
j_gene: TRBJ1-4
d_gene: .
v_gene: TRBV12-3/TRBV12-4